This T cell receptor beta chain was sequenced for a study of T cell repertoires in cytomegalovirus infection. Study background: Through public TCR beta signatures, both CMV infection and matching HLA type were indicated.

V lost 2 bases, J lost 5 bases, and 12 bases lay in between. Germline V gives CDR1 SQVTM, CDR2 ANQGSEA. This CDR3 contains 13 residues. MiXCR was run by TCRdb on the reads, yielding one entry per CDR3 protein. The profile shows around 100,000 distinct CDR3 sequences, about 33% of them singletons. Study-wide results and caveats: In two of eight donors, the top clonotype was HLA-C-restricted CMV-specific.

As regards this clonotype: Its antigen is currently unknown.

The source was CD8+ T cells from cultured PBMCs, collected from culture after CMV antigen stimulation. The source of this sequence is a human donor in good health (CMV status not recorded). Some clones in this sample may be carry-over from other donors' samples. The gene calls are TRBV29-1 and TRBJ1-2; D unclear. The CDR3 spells CSVEQLSPYGYTF. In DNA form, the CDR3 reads TGCAGCGTTGAACAGCTCTCACCGTATGGCTACACCTTC. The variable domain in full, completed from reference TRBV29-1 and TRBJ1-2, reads SAVISQKPSRDICQRGTSLTIQCQVDSQVTMMFWYRQQPGQSLTLIATANQGSEATYESGFVIDKFPISRPNLTFSTLTVSNMSPEDSSIYLCSVEQLSPYGYTFGSGTRLTVV.